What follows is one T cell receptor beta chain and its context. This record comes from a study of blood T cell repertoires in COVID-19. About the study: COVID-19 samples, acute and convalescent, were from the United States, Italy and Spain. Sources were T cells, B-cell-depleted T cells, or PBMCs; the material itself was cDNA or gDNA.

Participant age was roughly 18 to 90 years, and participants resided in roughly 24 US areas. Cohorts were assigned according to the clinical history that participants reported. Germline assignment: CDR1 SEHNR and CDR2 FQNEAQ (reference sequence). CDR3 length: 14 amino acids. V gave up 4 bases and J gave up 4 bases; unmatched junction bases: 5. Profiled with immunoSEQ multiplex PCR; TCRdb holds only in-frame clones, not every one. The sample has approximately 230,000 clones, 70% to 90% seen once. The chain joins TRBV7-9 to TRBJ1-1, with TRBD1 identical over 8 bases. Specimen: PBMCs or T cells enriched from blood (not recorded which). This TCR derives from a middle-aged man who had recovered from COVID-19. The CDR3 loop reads CASSYTRGPTEAFF. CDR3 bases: TGTGCCAGCAGCTATACCAGGGGGCCCACTGAAGCTTTCTTT.